These T cell receptor beta chains were read from a single sample in a study of T cells in Graves' hyperthyroidism and ophthalmopathy. Each CDR3 protein is one row after TCRdb ran MiXCR on the multiplex PCR reads. Altogether roughly 420,000 distinct CDR3 sequences are present, approximately 14% being singletons, with the ten largest covering about 7.7%. The sample consisted of blood. These receptor sequences come from a woman aged 18 to 35 with Graves' hyperthyroidism. Each CDR3 is given with its conserved first and last residue. Each record gives: J gene, D gene, V gene, clone size, CDR3 DNA, CDR3 protein. A D gene is named only where the DNA matches it firmly. Only part of the rows carry a size: once, few, many, or a class if the clone is expanded.

TRBJ2-5	TRBD2	TRBV2	many	TGTGCCAGGGCCCGGGGGGGAAGTCGGCAAGAGACCCAGTACTTC	CARARGGSRQETQYF
TRBJ2-3	TRBD2	TRBV6-2/TRBV6-3	few	TGTGCCACCTTAATAGGCGGGGGGGCTTTCCCAGATACGCAGTATTTT	CATLIGGGAFPDTQYF
TRBJ2-7	.	TRBV6-2/TRBV6-3	many	TGTGCCAGCAGTTCCATCGACCGTTTTACAGGGACCGAGCAGTACTTC	CASSSIDRFTGTEQYF
TRBJ2-7	TRBD1	TRBV6-1	.	TGTGCCAGCAGACCCGGGACAGCGATCTCCTACGAGCAGTACTTC	CASRPGTAISYEQYF
TRBJ2-5	.	TRBV6-2/TRBV6-3	once	TGTGCCAGCAGAAAAGACAGGCCATCACAAGAGACCCAGTACTTC	CASRKDRPSQETQYF
TRBJ1-5	TRBD1	TRBV7-8	few	TGTGCCAGCAGCCTACCTGTAGGACAGGGGAGCAATCAGCCCCAGCATTTT	CASSLPVGQGSNQPQHF
TRBJ1-2	.	TRBV18	many	TGTGCCAGCTCACCACCGGAGGCAGTTAACTATGGCTACACCTTC	CASSPPEAVNYGYTF
TRBJ2-2	.	TRBV28	many	TGTGCCAGCATTGCCAGCGGGTCGGGCACCGGGGAGCTGTTTTTT	CASIASGSGTGELFF
TRBJ2-3	TRBD1	TRBV29-1	many	TGCAGCGTTGAAGTTAGAGACAGGGGCACAGATACGCAGTATTTT	CSVEVRDRGTDTQYF
TRBJ2-7	.	TRBV3-1	many	TGTGCCAGCAGCCAAGAGGCGGGACCCGCCTACGAGCAGTACTTC	CASSQEAGPAYEQYF
TRBJ1-5	TRBD1	TRBV28	few	TGTGCCAGCAGTTTATGGGGGACAGGGGGCCGGTATCAGCATTTT	CASSLWGTGGRYQHF
TRBJ2-7	.	TRBV9	many	TGTGCCAGCAGCGGAGGGGATGTAGACGAGCAGTACTTC	CASSGGDVDEQYF
TRBJ1-3	.	TRBV4-1	.	TGCGCCAGCAGCCAATCCCCCCCGGGGAACTCTGGAAACACCATATATTTT	CASSQSPPGNSGNTIYF
TRBJ1-1	TRBD1	TRBV12-3/TRBV12-4	few	TGTGCCAGCAGTTCGGGACAGACAGGGGCCACTGAAGCTTTCTTT	CASSSGQTGATEAFF
TRBJ2-2	.	TRBV18	few	TGTGCCAGCTCACCGAATCCACCTGGGAGAGGGACCGGGGAGCTGTTTTTT	CASSPNPPGRGTGELFF
TRBJ2-1	TRBD2	TRBV6-1	many	TGTGCCAGCAGTGAACTGGGCGGCGGGAGGGCCTCATACATCCACAATGAGCAGTTCTTC	CASSELGGGRASYIHNEQFF
TRBJ1-2	.	TRBV3-1	many	TGTGCCAGCAGAAAAGAAGGCCCGATTAACTATGGCTACACCTTC	CASRKEGPINYGYTF
TRBJ1-2	.	TRBV12-5	many	TGTGCTAGTGGTTTGGTGGGCAGGGACCATGGCTACACCTTC	CASGLVGRDHGYTF
TRBJ2-1	TRBD2	TRBV28	many	TGTGCCAGCAGGCCTTCCGGGGGGGTCAATGAGCAGTTCTTC	CASRPSGGVNEQFF
TRBJ1-2	.	TRBV24-1	many	TGTGCCACCAGTGAACAAACAGGGAACTATGGCTACACCTTC	CATSEQTGNYGYTF
TRBJ2-2	.	TRBV5-1	few	TGCGCCAGCAGGCCGGGACCGCCGACTAGGACCCCCGAGAACACCGGGGAGCTGTTTTTT	CASRPGPPTRTPENTGELFF
TRBJ2-4	.	TRBV29-1	few	TGCAGCGTTGCGGCAGCCAAAAACATTCAGTACTTC	CSVAAAKNIQYF